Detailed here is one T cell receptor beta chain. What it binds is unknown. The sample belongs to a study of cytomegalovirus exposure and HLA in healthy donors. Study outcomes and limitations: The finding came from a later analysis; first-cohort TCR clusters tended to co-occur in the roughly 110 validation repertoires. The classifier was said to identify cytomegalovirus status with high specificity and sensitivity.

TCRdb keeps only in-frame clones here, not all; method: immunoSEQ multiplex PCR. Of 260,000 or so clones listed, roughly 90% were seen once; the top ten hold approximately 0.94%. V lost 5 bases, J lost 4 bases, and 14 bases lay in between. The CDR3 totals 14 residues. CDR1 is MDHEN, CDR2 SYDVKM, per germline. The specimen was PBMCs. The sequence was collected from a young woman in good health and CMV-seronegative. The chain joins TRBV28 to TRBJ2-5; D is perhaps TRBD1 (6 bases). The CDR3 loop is CASSPPLGAETQYF. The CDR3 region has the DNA TGTGCCAGCAGTCCCCCATTGGGGGCAGAGACCCAGTACTTC.